This is a list of T cell receptor beta chains from one sample in a study of blood T cell repertoires in COVID-19. Here immunoSEQ multiplex PCR was the method, and the copy in TCRdb shows in-frame clones only, minus some. The table includes 35,000 to 45,000 clones, around 89% detected once. The sample taken for sequencing was peripheral blood. These receptors originate from a man in his fifties with active COVID-19. Each CDR3 is given with its conserved first and last residue. Fields, in order: V gene, J gene, CDR3 protein.

V: TRBV5-8; J: TRBJ1-2; CDR3: CASSSAGGFHYGYGYTF
V: TRBV30; J: TRBJ1-2; CDR3: CAWILRRTATYGYTF
V: TRBV28; J: TRBJ1-4; CDR3: CASSFSDRDLVDEKLFF
V: TRBV5-1; J: TRBJ2-7; CDR3: CASSLGGTYSYEQYF
V: TRBV6-1; J: TRBJ2-1; CDR3: CASSEGQGDYNEQFF
V: TRBV5-5; J: TRBJ1-1; CDR3: CASSLATMNTEAFF
V: TRBV2; J: TRBJ1-5; CDR3: CASSGGMGQYNQPQHF
V: TRBV4-3; J: TRBJ2-4; CDR3: CASSQDHTGGAKNIQYF
V: TRBV6-5; J: TRBJ1-1; CDR3: CASSLTDNTEAFF
V: TRBV4-3; J: TRBJ2-2; CDR3: CASSQEGRVAGELFF
V: TRBV18; J: TRBJ1-4; CDR3: CASSRDWGGEKLFF
V: TRBV7-8; J: TRBJ2-2; CDR3: CASSLDRVLGTGELFF